This T cell receptor beta chain was identified in a study of blood T cell repertoires in COVID-19. Study-wide context: Italy, Spain and the United States were the sources of the convalescent and acute COVID-19 samples.

Some clones are missing from TCRdb's copy, which holds only in-frame ones; the method was immunoSEQ multiplex PCR. The sample consists of roughly 200,000 clones, about 83% of them appearing once. The CDR3 length is 14 residues. V lost 7 bases, J lost 6 bases, and 19 bases lay in between. From germline, CDR1 is LNHDA and CDR2 SQIVND (reference sequence). Sequencing was performed on peripheral blood. The TCR sequence derives from a man in his 60s who had recovered from COVID-19. The chain links TRBV19 to TRBJ2-7, with unresolved D. CDR3 coding DNA: TGTGCCAGTAAGGTCAGCGTAGAAGTGGGCGAGCAGTACTTC. This encodes CASKVSVEVGEQYF.